This T cell receptor (beta chain) was recovered during a study of cytomegalovirus exposure and HLA in healthy donors. The V end was cut by 4 bases, the J end by 3 bases, with 13 bases between. The CDR3 contains 15 residues. CDR1 LGHNA and CDR2 YSLEER come from the germline V gene. The PCR employed 60 Vbeta primers together with 13 Jbeta primers. TCRdb's table, derived via immunoSEQ multiplex PCR, lists solely in-frame clones and lacks some. The sample yields roughly 150,000 clones, 65% to 90% seen once. V usage is TRBV4-3 and J usage is TRBJ2-1; maybe TRBD2 (7 bases). Sequencing was performed on PBMCs. The receptor was isolated from a male donor in good health and CMV-seronegative. The CDR3 is CASSRGGGNYNEQFF. Written as DNA, the CDR3 is TGCGCCAGCAGCCGAGGGGGGGGCAACTACAATGAGCAGTTCTTC.